One and the same sample provided the 18 T cell receptor beta chains below, sequenced in a study of read filtering for tumor transcriptome and immune sequencing. Molecular barcoded adaptors covering alpha/delta and beta/gamma chains were used on approximately 400 ng RNA. TCRdb recomputed calls from the reads with MiXCR, one row per CDR3 protein. The data show roughly 59,000 distinct CDR3 sequences, 15% to 20% seen once. Material: a population of CD138-negative cells sorted from bone marrow. These receptor sequences come from a donor over 35 with multiple myeloma.

Points on this clonotype: A much larger clone is a single base away; this may be a read error. The final CDR3 position lacks the conserved phenylalanine or tryptophan, pointing to a likely read error. The DNA is omitted, as the CDR3 cannot be located on it reliably, and the CDR3 follows TCRdb's listing. V gene TRBV20-1 combines with J gene TRBJ2-1. Both ends counted, the CDR3 spans 10 residues. The germline CDR1 and CDR2 sequences are DFQATT and SNEGSKA (reference sequence). The CDR3 protein is CSARDGTPFC.

The genes are TRBV15 and TRBJ2-7; D perhaps matches TRBD2 (7 bases). Germline lookup yields CDR1 LNHNV and CDR2 YYDKDF (reference sequence). The CDR3 has 17 amino acids. The V gene lost 0 bases and the J gene lost 6 bases, with 21 bases spanning the gap. CDR3 sequence reads: CATSRETFGQGRAEQYF. DNA for the CDR3: TGTGCCACCAGCAGAGAAACGTTCGGTCAGGGGAGGGCCGAGCAGTACTTC.

The table lists this clonotype with many counts. The rearrangement uses TRBV25-1 and TRBJ2-2, with a weak D call TRBD1 (6 bases). Germline CDR1 is MGHDK and CDR2 is SYGVNS. CDR3 length: 16 residues. V was trimmed by 4 bases and J by 2 bases, leaving 14 bases between them. The CDR3 coding sequence is TGTGCCAGCAGTGGCAGACAGGAACTAAACACCGGGGAGCTGTTTTTT. As protein: CASSGRQELNTGELFF.

The table lists this clonotype with many counts. The rearrangement links TRBV7-9 to TRBJ2-5; D is unclear. Germline V gene lookup returns CDR1 SEHNR and CDR2 FQNEAQ (reference sequence). Trimming cost V 5 bases and J 0 bases, with 10 bases left between them. This CDR3 spans 14 amino acids. The CDR3 region is CASSPPSDQETQYF. The CDR3, as DNA: TGTGCCAGCAGCCCACCGTCGGACCAAGAGACCCAGTACTTC. Filled out from reference TRBV7-9 and TRBJ2-5, the complete variable domain reads DTGVSQNPRHKITKRGQNVTFRCDPISEHNRLYWYRQTLGQGPEFLTYFQNEAQLEKSRLLSDRFSAERPKGSFSTLEIQRTEQGDSAMYLCASSPPSDQETQYFGPGTRLLVL.

The V gene is TRBV7-8, the J gene TRBJ2-1; TRBD2 aligns across 10 bases. The V gene's germline CDR1 is SGHVS and CDR2 FQNEAQ. Trimming took 3 bases from V and 7 from J; bases not matched to a gene: 9. The CDR3 extends over 16 amino acids. CDR3 nucleotide sequence: TGTGCCAGCAGCTTTTTAGCCGGGACTAGCGAGAATGAGCAGTTCTTC. Translated: CASSFLAGTSENEQFF.

In its sample, this clonotype was seen a few times. A much larger clonotype is one base distant, so this may be a read error. The rearrangement uses TRBV6-6 and TRBJ1-1; the D gene is possibly TRBD1 (6 bases). The CDR3 sequence is 16 residues long. Germline-derived CDR1 and CDR2 are MNHNY and SVGAGI (reference sequence). CDR3 DNA sequence: TGTGCCAACAGTTACTCGGGCGGGGGGCGTTGGACTGAAGCTTTCTTT. Residues: CANSYSGGGRWTEAFF.

This clonotype was counted ten times or more. This chain joins TRBV19 and TRBJ2-3, with unresolved D. The germline V gene has CDR1 LNHDA and CDR2 SQIVND (reference sequence). Trimming stripped 3 bases from V and 2 bases from J, with 3 bases between. This CDR3 is built from 12 residues. CDR3 sequence (DNA): TGTGCCAGTAGTATGTACACAGATACGCAGTATTTT. It codes for CASSMYTDTQYF.

Many counts were recorded for this clonotype. The CDR3 sequence: CASSEVDNEQFF. In DNA, the CDR3 is TGTGCCAGCAGTGAGGTAGACAATGAGCAGTTCTTC. The J gene is TRBJ2-1, the V gene TRBV2; the D is unclear. CDR1 and CDR2 (germline): SNHLY, FYNNEI. V was trimmed by 3 bases and J by 5 bases, leaving 5 bases between them. This CDR3 is built from 12 residues. The whole variable domain, filled in from reference TRBV2 and TRBJ2-1, reads EPEVTQTPSHQVTQMGQEVILRCVPISNHLYFYWYRQILGQKVEFLVSFYNNEISEKSEIFDDQFSVERPDGSNFTLKIRSTKLEDSAMYFCASSEVDNEQFFGPGTRLTVL.

There are many counts of this clonotype. This sequence joins TRBV13 and TRBJ2-3, with 8 bases fitting TRBD2. V was clipped by 5 bases and J by 4 bases; unmatched bases: 20. The CDR3 spans 19 residues. CDR1 and CDR2 (germline): PRHDT, FYEKMQ (reference sequence). The chain's CDR3 is CASSALQPPGGPGSDTQYF. CDR3 coding DNA: TGTGCCAGCAGCGCCCTTCAACCTCCGGGAGGGCCGGGGTCAGATACGCAGTATTTT.

There are many counts of this clonotype. This rearrangement joins TRBV20-1 to TRBJ2-5; 8 bases align to TRBD1. Germline assignment: CDR1 DFQATT and CDR2 SNEGSKA (reference sequence). V was pared by 2 bases and J by 4 bases, with 6 bases of the junction left unmatched. The CDR3 has 14 residues. As DNA, the CDR3 is TGCAGTGCTAGACGCAGGGGGCAATCAGAGACCCAGTACTTC. This translates into CSARRRGQSETQYF.

Ten or more counts support this clonotype. CDR3 nucleotide sequence: TGTGCCAGCAGTTCGGCAGACCGGTTGGGGAATCAGCCCCAGCATTTT. Translation gives CASSSADRLGNQPQHF. This chain uses TRBV27 with TRBJ1-5; D is uncertain. This CDR3 contains 16 residues. Trimming removed 4 bases from V and 4 bases from J, with 17 bases in between. Germline V gives CDR1 MNHEY, CDR2 SMNVEV (reference sequence).

This clonotype appeared many times. The V gene is TRBV20-1, the J gene TRBJ2-1, with D possibly being TRBD1 (6 bases). V lost 3 bases and J 6 bases, leaving 21 bases between the germline ends. Germline CDR1 reads DFQATT; CDR2 reads SNEGSKA (reference sequence). The CDR3 is made up of 16 amino acids. The CDR3 loop is CSASTLQGRAGNEQFF. For the CDR3, the DNA is TGCAGTGCTAGCACGTTACAGGGAAGGGCAGGCAATGAGCAGTTCTTC.

There are many counts of this clonotype. The chain uses TRBV7-9 and TRBJ2-7; D is possibly TRBD1 (6 bases). CDR1 is SEHNR, CDR2 FQNEAQ, per germline (reference sequence). The CDR3 has 13 amino acids. Trimming cost V 4 bases and J 2 bases, with 9 bases left between them. The CDR3 loop reads CASSSTGPYEQYF. The CDR3 bases are TGTGCCAGCAGCTCGACAGGCCCCTACGAGCAGTACTTC.

This clonotype was detected ten times or more. This chain uses TRBV5-1 with TRBJ2-2, with 7 bases identical to TRBD1. This CDR3 is built from 15 residues. With 4 bases clipped from V and 1 base from J, the junction kept 4 bases outside the gene matches. The germline V gene encodes CDR1 SGHRS and CDR2 YFSETQ. The CDR3 reads CASSATGWNTGELFF. For the CDR3, the DNA is TGCGCCAGCAGCGCGACAGGGTGGAACACCGGGGAGCTGTTTTTT. Together with reference TRBV5-1 and TRBJ2-2, the CDR3 gives the full variable domain: KAGVTQTPRYLIKTRGQQVTLSCSPISGHRSVSWYQQTPGQGLQFLFEYFSETQRNKGNFPGRFSGRQFSNSRSEMNVSTLELGDSALYLCASSATGWNTGELFFGEGSRLTVL.

Concerning this clonotype: This may arise from a read error, as a much more abundant clone is one base away. The V and J genes are TRBV7-2 and TRBJ2-2; 7 nucleotides line up with TRBD2. CDR3 length equals 17 residues. The ends lost 7 bases at V and 0 bases at J; junction bases unmatched: 11. Germline CDR1 SGHTA, CDR2 FQGNSA. CDR3 region: CASNSPRDYTNTGELFF. CDR3 coding DNA: TGTGCCAGCAACTCGCCGCGGGACTACACGAACACCGGGGAGCTGTTTTTT. Combining the CDR3 with reference TRBV7-2 and TRBJ2-2 gives the whole variable domain GAGVSQSPSNKVTEKGKDVELRCDPISGHTALYWYRQSLGQGLEFLIYFQGNSAPDKSGLPSDRFSAERTGGSVSTLTIQRTQQEDSAVYLCASNSPRDYTNTGELFFGEGSRLTVL.

This clonotype was recorded many times. This chain uses TRBV4-1 with TRBJ2-5; TRBD1 or TRBD2 may be the D gene (5 bases each). From germline, CDR1 is MGHRA and CDR2 YSYEKL. V was shortened by 0 bases and J by 7 bases, with 15 bases between the two germline ends. The CDR3 has 15 residues. This chain's CDR3 is CASSQDTGTVRTQYF. In nucleotides, the CDR3 is TGCGCCAGCAGCCAAGATACCGGGACGGTTCGGACCCAGTACTTC.

This clonotype occurred many times. The genes are TRBV5-4 and TRBJ1-4, with a possible D match to TRBD1 (5 bases). V lost 3 bases, J lost 7 bases, and 13 bases lay in between. The CDR3 extends over 14 amino acids. In germline, CDR1 is SGHNT, CDR2 YYREEE (reference sequence). The CDR3 DNA follows: TGTGCCAGCAGCTCGGGACTGAGCTCTGAAAAACTGTTTTTT. It codes for CASSSGLSSEKLFF.

This clonotype has at least ten counts. The chain joins TRBV29-1 to TRBJ2-1, with 9 bases aligning to TRBD2. CDR3 length equals 15 residues. V shed 4 bases, J shed 5 bases, and the junction held 9 bases outside the gene matches. Germline V gives CDR1 SQVTM, CDR2 ANQGSEA. The CDR3 region is CSVGTKREVDNEQFF. The DNA for the CDR3 is TGCAGCGTTGGGACTAAGCGGGAGGTCGACAATGAGCAGTTCTTC.